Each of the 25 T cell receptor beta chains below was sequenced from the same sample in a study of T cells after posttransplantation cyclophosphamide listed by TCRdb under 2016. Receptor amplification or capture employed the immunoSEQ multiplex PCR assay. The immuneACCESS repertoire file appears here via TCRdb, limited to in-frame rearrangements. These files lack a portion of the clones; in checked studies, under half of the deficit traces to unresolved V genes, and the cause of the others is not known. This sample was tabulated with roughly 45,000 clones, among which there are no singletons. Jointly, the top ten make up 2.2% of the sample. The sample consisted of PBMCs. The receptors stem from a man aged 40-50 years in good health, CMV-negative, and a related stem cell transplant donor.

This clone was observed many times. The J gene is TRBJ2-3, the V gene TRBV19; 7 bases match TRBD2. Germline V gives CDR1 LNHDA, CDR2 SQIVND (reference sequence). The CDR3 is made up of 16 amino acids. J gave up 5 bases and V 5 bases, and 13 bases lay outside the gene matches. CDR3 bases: TGTGCCAGTAGTCTCGGAGGGGACTACCTAGTAGATACGCAGTATTTT. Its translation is CASSLGGDYLVDTQYF. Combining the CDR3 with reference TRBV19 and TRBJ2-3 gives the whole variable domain DGGITQSPKYLFRKEGQNVTLSCEQNLNHDAMYWYRQDPGQGLRLIYYSQIVNDFQKGDIAEGYSVSREKKESFPLTVTSAQKNPTAFYLCASSLGGDYLVDTQYFGPGTRLTVL.

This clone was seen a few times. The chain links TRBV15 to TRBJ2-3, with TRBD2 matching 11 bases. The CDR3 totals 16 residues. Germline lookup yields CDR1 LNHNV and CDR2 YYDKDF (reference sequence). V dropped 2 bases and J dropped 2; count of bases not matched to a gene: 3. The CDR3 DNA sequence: TGTGCCACCAGCAGAAGACTAGCGGGGAACACAGATACGCAGTATTTT. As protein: CATSRRLAGNTDTQYF. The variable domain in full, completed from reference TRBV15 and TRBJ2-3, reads DAMVIQNPRYQVTQFGKPVTLSCSQTLNHNVMYWYQQKSSQAPKLLFHYYDKDFNNEADTPDNFQSRRPNTSFCFLDIRSPGLGDTAMYLCATSRRLAGNTDTQYFGPGTRLTVL.

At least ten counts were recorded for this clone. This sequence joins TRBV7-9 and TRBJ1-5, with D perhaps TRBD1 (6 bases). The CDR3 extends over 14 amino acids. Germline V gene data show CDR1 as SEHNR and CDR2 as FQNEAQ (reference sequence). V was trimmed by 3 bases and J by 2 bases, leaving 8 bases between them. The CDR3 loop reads CASSLGQGNQPQHF. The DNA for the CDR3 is TGTGCCAGCAGCTTGGGACAAGGCAATCAGCCCCAGCATTTT.

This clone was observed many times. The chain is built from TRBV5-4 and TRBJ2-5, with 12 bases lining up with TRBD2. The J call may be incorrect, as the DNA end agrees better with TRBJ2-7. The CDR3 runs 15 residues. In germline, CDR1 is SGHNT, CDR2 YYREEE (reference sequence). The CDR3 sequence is CASSPPSGRDYEQYF. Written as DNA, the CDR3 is TGTGCCAGCAGCCCACCTAGCGGGAGGGACTACGAGCAGTACTTC.

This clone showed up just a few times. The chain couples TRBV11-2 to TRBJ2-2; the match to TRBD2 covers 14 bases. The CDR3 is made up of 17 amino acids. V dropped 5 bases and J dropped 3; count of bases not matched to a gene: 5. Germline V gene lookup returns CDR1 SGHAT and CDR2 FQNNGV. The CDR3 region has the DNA TGTGCCAGCAGCGTGACTAGCGGGAGGGCCTACACCGGGGAGCTGTTTTTT. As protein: CASSVTSGRAYTGELFF.

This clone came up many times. CDR3 DNA: TGTGCCAGCAGCTTGGAAGCGTGGGACGAGCAGTACTTC. This codes for CASSLEAWDEQYF. The chain couples TRBV5-4 to TRBJ2-7, with no clear D. V lost 0 bases and J 5 bases, leaving 9 bases between the germline ends. Germline CDR1 SGHNT, CDR2 YYREEE (reference sequence). This CDR3 has 13 residues.

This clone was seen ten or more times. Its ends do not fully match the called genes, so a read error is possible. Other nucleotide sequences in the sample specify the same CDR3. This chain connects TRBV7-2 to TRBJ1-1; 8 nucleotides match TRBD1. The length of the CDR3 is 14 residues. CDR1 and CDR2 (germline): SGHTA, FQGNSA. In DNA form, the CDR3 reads TGTGCTAGCAGCTCTGGACAGGGAGTTAGTGAAGCTTTCTTT. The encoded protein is CASSSGQGVSEAFF.

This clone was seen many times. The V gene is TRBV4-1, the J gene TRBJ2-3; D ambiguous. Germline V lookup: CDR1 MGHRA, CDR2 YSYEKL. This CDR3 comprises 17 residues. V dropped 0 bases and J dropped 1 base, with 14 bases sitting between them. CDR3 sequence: CASSQDPAPRRTDTQYF. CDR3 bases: TGCGCCAGCAGCCAAGATCCGGCCCCGAGGCGCACAGATACGCAGTATTTT.

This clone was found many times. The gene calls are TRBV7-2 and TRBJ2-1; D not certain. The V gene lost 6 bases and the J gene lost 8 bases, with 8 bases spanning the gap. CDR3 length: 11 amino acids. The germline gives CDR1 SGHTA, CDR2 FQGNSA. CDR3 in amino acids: CASSRVDEQFF. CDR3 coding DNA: TGTGCCAGCAGTCGGGTGGATGAGCAGTTCTTC.

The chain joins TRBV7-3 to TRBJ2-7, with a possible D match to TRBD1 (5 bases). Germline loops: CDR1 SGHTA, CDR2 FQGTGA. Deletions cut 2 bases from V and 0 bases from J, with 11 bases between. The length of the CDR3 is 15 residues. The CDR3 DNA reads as TGTGCCAGCAGCTTAGTCAGGGTTAGCTCCTACGAGCAGTACTTC. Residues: CASSLVRVSSYEQYF.

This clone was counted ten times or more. The CDR3 protein is CASSLQALNYEQYF. The CDR3, as DNA: TGTGCCAGTAGTTTACAGGCACTCAACTACGAGCAGTACTTC. The rearrangement uses TRBV19 and TRBJ2-7, with D tentatively TRBD1 (5 bases). Trimming took off 5 bases at V and 3 bases at J, with 14 bases between the two ends. The germline V gene encodes CDR1 LNHDA and CDR2 SQIVND (reference sequence). The CDR3 has 14 amino acids. The whole variable domain, filled in from reference TRBV19 and TRBJ2-7, reads DGGITQSPKYLFRKEGQNVTLSCEQNLNHDAMYWYRQDPGQGLRLIYYSQIVNDFQKGDIAEGYSVSREKKESFPLTVTSAQKNPTAFYLCASSLQALNYEQYFGPGTRLTVT.

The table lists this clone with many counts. Written as DNA, the CDR3 is TGCAGCGTTCTACCACAGGTCTCCGTGATAGGAGCTTTCTTT. Translated, it gives CSVLPQVSVIGAFF. J is TRBJ1-1 and V is TRBV29-1; the D gene is possibly TRBD1 (5 bases). V was cut by 5 bases and J by 10 bases, with 23 bases left in between. CDR1 is SQVTM and CDR2 is ANQGSEA in the germline V gene. CDR3 length equals 14 residues.

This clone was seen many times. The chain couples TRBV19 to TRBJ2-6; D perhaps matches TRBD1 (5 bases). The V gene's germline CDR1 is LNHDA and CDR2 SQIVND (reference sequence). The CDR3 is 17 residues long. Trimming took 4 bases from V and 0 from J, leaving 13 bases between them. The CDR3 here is CASSRQFPGSGANVLTF. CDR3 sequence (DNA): TGTGCCAGTAGTAGACAGTTCCCGGGCTCTGGGGCCAACGTCCTGACTTTC.

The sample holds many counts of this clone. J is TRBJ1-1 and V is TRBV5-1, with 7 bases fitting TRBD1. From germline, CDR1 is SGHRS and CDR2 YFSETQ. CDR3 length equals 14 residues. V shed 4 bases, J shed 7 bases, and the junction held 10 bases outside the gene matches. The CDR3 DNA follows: TGCGCCAGCAGCCCCGAGGGGGCGAGAGTTGAAGCTTTCTTT. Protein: CASSPEGARVEAFF.

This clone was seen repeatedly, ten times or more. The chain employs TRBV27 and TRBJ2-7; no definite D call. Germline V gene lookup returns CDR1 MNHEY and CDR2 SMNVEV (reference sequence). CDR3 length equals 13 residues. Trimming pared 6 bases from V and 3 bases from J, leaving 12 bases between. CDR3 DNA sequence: TGTGCCAGCAGAACCACCCGAGGCTACGAGCAGTACTTC. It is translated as CASRTTRGYEQYF.

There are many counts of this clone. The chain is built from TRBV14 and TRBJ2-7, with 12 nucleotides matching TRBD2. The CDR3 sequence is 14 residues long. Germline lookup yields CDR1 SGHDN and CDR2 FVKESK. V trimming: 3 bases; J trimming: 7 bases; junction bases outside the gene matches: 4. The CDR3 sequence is CASSQGLAGVEQYF. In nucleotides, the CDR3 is TGTGCCAGCAGCCAGGGACTAGCGGGCGTTGAGCAGTACTTC.

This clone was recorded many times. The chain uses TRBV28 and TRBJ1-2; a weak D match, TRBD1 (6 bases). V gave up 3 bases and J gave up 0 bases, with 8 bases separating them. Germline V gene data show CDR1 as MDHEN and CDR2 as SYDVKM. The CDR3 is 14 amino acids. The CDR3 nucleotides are TGTGCCAGCAGTTTCAGGGGAACTAACTATGGCTACACCTTC. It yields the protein CASSFRGTNYGYTF.

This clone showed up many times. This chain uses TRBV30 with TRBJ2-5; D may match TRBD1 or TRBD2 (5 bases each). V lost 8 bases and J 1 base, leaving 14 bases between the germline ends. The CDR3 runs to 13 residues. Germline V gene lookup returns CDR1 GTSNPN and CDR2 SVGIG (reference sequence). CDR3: CAGTLDTQETQYF. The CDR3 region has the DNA TGTGCCGGGACCCTGGACACCCAAGAGACCCAGTACTTC. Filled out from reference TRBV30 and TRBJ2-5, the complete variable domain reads SQTIHQWPATLVQPVGSPLSLECTVEGTSNPNLYWYRQAAGRGLQLLFYSVGIGQISSEVPQNLSASRPQDRQFILSSKKLLLSDSGFYLCAGTLDTQETQYFGPGTRLLVL.

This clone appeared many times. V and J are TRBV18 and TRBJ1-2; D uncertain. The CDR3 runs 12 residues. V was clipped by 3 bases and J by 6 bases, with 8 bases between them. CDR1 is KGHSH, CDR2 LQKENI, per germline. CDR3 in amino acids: CASSPGQDGYTF. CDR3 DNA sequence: TGTGCCAGCTCACCCGGTCAGGATGGCTACACCTTC.

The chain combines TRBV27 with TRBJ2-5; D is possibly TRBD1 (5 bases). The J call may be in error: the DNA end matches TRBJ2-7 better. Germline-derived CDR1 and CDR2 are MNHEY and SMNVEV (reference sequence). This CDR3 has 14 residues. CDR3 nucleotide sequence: TGTGCCAGCAGTTTAGGGGCGGCTCCCTACGAGCAGTACTTC. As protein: CASSLGAAPYEQYF.

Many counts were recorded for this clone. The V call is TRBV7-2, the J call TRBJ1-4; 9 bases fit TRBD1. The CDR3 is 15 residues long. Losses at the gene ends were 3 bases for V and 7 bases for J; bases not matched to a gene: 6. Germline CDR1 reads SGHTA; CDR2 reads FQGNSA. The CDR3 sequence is CASSLQQGAGEKLFF. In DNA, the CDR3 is TGTGCCAGCAGCTTGCAACAGGGGGCAGGTGAAAAACTGTTTTTT.

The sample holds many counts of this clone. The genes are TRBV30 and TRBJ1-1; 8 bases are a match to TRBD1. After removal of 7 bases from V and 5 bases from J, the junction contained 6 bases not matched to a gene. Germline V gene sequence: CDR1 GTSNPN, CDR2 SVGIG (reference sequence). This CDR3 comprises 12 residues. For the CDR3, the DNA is TGTGCCTCCGGACAGGGTGTAACTGAAGCTTTCTTT. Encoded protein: CASGQGVTEAFF.

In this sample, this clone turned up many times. For the CDR3, the DNA is TGTGCCAGCAGCCCAGGGGGAAATCAGCCCCAGCATTTT. Protein sequence: CASSPGGNQPQHF. V usage is TRBV14 and J usage is TRBJ1-5; 7 bases match TRBD1. The ends lost 4 bases at V and 4 bases at J; junction bases unmatched: 1. Germline V gene data show CDR1 as SGHDN and CDR2 as FVKESK. The CDR3 extends over 13 amino acids.

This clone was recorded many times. Written as DNA, the CDR3 is TGTGCCAGCAGCTTGGTCGGGGGTCAACCAGAGACCCAGTACTTC. Translation gives CASSLVGGQPETQYF. This chain connects TRBV5-5 to TRBJ2-5; perhaps TRBD2 as D (6 bases). CDR1 and CDR2 (germline): SGHKS, YYEKEE (reference sequence). CDR3 size: 15 residues. Trimming took off 0 bases at V and 4 bases at J, with 13 bases between the two ends.

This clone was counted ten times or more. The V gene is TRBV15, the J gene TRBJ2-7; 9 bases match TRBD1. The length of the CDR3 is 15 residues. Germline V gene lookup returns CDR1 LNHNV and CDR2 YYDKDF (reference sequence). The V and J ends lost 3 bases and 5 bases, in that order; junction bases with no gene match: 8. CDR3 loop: CATSSRRDREHEQYF. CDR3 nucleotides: TGTGCCACCAGCAGCCGCCGGGACAGGGAACACGAGCAGTACTTC.